This T cell receptor (beta chain) came from a study of cytomegalovirus exposure and HLA in healthy donors. General observations from the study: Reports indicate that TCR beta sequences accurately predicted the HLA-A and HLA-B alleles of most subjects.

V dropped 0 bases and J dropped 6 bases, with 6 bases sitting between them. Germline V CDR1 and CDR2: SGHRS, YFSETQ. This CDR3 has 12 amino acids. PCR was performed using 60 Vbeta and 13 Jbeta primers. Assay used: immunoSEQ multiplex PCR; TCRdb lists only in-frame clones, some missing. The data show roughly 100,000 clones, 64% seen once. This clone was counted between two and nine times. Its target is unknown. Likely unrecorded immune exposures existed in these nominally healthy donors. Sequencing used PBMCs. The chain is built from TRBV5-1 and TRBJ1-2; D remains ambiguous. The source of this sequence is a man between 60 and 75 years old in good health and CMV-seronegative. The CDR3 reads CASSLAQDGYTF. The CDR3 nucleotides are TGCGCCAGCAGCTTGGCCCAGGATGGCTACACCTTC. Together with reference TRBV5-1 and TRBJ1-2, the CDR3 gives the full variable domain: KAGVTQTPRYLIKTRGQQVTLSCSPISGHRSVSWYQQTPGQGLQFLFEYFSETQRNKGNFPGRFSGRQFSNSRSEMNVSTLELGDSALYLCASSLAQDGYTFGSGTRLTVV.